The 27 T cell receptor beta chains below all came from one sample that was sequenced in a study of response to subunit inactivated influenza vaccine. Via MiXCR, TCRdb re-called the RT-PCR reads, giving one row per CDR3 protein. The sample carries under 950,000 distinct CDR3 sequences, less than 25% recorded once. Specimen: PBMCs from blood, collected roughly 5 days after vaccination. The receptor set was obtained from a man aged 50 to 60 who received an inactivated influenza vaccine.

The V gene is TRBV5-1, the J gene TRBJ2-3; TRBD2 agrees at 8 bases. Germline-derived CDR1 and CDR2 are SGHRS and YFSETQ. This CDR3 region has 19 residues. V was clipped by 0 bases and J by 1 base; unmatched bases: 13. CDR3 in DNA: TGCGCCAGCAGCTTGGGGCCTGGGACCGGGACTAGGCGCACAGATACGCAGTATTTT. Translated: CASSLGPGTGTRRTDTQYF.

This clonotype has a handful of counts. The CDR3 bases are TGCGCCAGCAGCTTGGTAGCGGGGGGCCCGGAGACCCAGTACTTC. This gives the protein CASSLVAGGPETQYF. The rearrangement joins TRBV5-1 to TRBJ2-5; 10 positions agree with TRBD2. Germline V CDR1 and CDR2: SGHRS, YFSETQ. V lost 0 bases to trimming and J lost 5 bases; unmatched junction nucleotides: 4. The length of the CDR3 is 15 residues.

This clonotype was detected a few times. CDR3 sequence (DNA): TGTGCCAGCAGCCATTGGCTCGCCAGGGGGGGGTCCCACGAGCAGTACTTC. This gives the protein CASSHWLARGGSHEQYF. V and J are TRBV3-1 and TRBJ2-7; the D call may be TRBD1 or TRBD2 (7 bases each). CDR3 length equals 17 residues. Between the trimmed V and J ends, which lost 3 bases and 5 bases, there was a span of 23 bases. CDR1 LGHDT and CDR2 YNNKEL come from the germline V gene (reference sequence).

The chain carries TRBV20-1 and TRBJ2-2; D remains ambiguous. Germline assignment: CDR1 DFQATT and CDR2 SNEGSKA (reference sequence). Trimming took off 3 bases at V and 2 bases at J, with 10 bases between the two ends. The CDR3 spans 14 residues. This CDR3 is CSASPGGNTGELFF. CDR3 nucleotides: TGCAGTGCTAGCCCAGGCGGAAACACCGGGGAGCTGTTTTTT.

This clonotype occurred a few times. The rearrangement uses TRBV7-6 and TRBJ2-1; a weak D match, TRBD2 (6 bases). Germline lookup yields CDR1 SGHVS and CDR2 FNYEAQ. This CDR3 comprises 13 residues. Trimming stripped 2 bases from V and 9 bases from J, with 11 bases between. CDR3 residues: CASSLQTSSEQFF. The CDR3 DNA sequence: TGTGCCAGCAGCTTACAAACTAGCAGTGAGCAGTTCTTC.

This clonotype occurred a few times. CDR3: CASSQWGTTRVGTGELFF. The CDR3 coding sequence is TGTGCCAGCAGCCAATGGGGGACCACTCGTGTAGGCACCGGGGAGCTGTTTTTT. The chain carries TRBV3-1 and TRBJ2-2, with D possibly called TRBD1 or TRBD2 (5 bases each). Trimming removed 2 bases from V and 4 bases from J, with 20 bases in between. Germline CDR1 is LGHDT and CDR2 is YNNKEL (reference sequence). This CDR3 has 18 amino acids.

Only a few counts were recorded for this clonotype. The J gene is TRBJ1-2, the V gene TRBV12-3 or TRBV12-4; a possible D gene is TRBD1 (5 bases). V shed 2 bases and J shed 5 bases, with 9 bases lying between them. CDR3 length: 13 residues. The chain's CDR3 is CASSLSRVYGYTF. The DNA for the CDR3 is TGTGCCAGCAGTTTATCCAGGGTTTATGGCTACACCTTC.

The CDR3: CASSFPGRTSSYEQYF. The CDR3 nucleotides are TGTGCCAGCAGCTTTCCCGGACGGACCAGCTCCTACGAGCAGTACTTC. The J gene is TRBJ2-7, the V gene TRBV5-5, with unresolved D. V was clipped by 2 bases and J by 0 bases, with 15 bases between them. The germline CDR1 and CDR2 sequences are SGHKS and YYEKEE (reference sequence). The CDR3 length is 16 residues.

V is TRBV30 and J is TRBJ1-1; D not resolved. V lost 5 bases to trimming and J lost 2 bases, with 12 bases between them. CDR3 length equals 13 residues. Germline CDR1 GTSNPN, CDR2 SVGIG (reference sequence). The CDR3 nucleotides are TGTGCCTGGGTATCGGGAGGAAACACTGAAGCTTTCTTT. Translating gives CAWVSGGNTEAFF.

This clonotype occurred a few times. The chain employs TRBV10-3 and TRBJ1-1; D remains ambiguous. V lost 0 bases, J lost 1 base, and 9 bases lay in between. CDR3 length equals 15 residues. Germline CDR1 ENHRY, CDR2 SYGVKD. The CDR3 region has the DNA TGTGCCATCAGTGAGTCGACGATAAAGAACACTGAAGCTTTCTTT. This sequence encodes CAISESTIKNTEAFF.

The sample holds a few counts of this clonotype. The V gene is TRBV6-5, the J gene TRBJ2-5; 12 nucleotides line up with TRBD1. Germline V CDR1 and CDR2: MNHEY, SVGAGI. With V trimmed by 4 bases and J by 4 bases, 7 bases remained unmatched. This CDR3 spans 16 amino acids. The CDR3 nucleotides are TGTGCCAGCAGTTCCACCGGGACAGGGGGCACAGAGACCCAGTACTTC. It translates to CASSSTGTGGTETQYF.

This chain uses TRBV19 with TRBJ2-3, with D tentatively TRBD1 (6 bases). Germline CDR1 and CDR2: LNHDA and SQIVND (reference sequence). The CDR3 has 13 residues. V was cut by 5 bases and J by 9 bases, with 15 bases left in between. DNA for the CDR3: TGTGCCAGTAGTCTTCCACAGGGTATAACGCAGTATTTT. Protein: CASSLPQGITQYF.

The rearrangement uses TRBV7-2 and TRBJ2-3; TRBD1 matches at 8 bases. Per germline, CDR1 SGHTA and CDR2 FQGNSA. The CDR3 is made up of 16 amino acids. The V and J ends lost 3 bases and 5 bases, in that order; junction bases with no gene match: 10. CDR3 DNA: TGTGCCAGCAGCTTTAGGGGACAGGTTGGGGGAGATACGCAGTATTTT. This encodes CASSFRGQVGGDTQYF. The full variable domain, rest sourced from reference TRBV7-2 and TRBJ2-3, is GAGVSQSPSNKVTEKGKDVELRCDPISGHTALYWYRQSLGQGLEFLIYFQGNSAPDKSGLPSDRFSAERTGGSVSTLTIQRTQQEDSAVYLCASSFRGQVGGDTQYFGPGTRLTVL.

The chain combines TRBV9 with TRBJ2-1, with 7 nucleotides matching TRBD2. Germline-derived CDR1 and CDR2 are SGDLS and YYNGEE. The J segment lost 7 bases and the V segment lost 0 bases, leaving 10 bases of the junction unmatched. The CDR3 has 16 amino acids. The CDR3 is CASSVGGGGVTNEQFF. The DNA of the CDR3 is TGTGCCAGCAGCGTAGGGGGCGGGGGAGTCACTAATGAGCAGTTCTTC.

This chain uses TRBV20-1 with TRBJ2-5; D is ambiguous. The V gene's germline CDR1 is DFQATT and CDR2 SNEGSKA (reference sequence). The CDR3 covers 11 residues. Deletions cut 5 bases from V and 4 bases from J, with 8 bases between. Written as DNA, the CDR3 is TGCAGTGCTCCAAAGGCAGAGACCCAGTACTTC. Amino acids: CSAPKAETQYF.

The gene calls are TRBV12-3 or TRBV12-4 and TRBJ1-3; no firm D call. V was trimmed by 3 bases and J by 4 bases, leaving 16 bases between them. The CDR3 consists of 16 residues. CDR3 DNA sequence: TGTGCCAGCAGTTTTTTGAGGGAATTGTCCGGAAACACCATATATTTT. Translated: CASSFLRELSGNTIYF.

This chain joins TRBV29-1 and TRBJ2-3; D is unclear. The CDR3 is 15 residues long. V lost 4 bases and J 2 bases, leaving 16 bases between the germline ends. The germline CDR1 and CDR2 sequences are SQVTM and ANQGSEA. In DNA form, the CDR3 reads TGCAGCGTTGGGTCACAACTTCTTAACACAGATACGCAGTATTTT. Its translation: CSVGSQLLNTDTQYF.

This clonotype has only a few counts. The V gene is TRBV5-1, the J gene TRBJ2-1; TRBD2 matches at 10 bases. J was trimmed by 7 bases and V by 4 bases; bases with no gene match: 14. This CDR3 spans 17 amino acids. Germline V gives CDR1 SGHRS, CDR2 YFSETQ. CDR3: CASSRGVAGGRGNEQFF. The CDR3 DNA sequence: TGCGCCAGCAGCCGGGGGGTAGCGGGAGGCCGGGGGAATGAGCAGTTCTTC.

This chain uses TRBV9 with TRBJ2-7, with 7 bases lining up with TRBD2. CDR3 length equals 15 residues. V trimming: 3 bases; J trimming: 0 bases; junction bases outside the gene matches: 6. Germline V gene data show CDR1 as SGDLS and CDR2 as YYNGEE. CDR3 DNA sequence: TGTGCCAGCAGCGAAAGCGGGATGAGCTCCTACGAGCAGTACTTC. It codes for CASSESGMSSYEQYF.

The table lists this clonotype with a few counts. The CDR3 DNA reads TGTGCCAGCAGCTCGGGTGGTCTACTGGCCTACGAGCAGTACTTC. Encoded protein: CASSSGGLLAYEQYF. The chain employs TRBV12-3 or TRBV12-4 and TRBJ2-7; no definite D call. CDR3 length: 15 residues. V dropped 6 bases and J dropped 2 bases, with 17 bases sitting between them.

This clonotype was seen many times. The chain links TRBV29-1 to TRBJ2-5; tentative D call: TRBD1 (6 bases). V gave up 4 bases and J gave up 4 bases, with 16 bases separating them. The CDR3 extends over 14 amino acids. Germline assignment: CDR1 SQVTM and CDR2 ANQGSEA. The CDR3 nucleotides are TGCAGCGTTGGTCCCAGGGGTAGTCCAGAGACCCAGTACTTC. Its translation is CSVGPRGSPETQYF.

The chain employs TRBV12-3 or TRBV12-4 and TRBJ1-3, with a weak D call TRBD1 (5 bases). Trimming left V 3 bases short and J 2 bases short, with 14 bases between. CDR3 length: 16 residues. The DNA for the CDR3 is TGTGCCAGCAGTTTGGGGCTTTTTCAAGCTGGAAACACCATATATTTT. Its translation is CASSLGLFQAGNTIYF.

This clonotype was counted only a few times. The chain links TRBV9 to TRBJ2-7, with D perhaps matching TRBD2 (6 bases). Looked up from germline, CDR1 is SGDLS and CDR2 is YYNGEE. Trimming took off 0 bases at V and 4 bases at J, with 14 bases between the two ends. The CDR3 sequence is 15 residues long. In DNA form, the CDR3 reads TGTGCCAGCAGCGTAGGTTGGCTAGCGACTTACGAGCAGTACTTC. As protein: CASSVGWLATYEQYF.

This chain's CDR3 is CASSFFPDRRLHNEQFF. The CDR3 bases are TGTGCCAGCAGCTTTTTTCCAGACAGGAGACTACACAATGAGCAGTTCTTC. The rearrangement uses TRBV7-2 and TRBJ2-1; D perhaps matches TRBD1 (6 bases). Looked up from germline, CDR1 is SGHTA and CDR2 is FQGNSA. CDR3 length equals 17 residues. V was cut by 3 bases and J by 5 bases, with 20 bases left in between.

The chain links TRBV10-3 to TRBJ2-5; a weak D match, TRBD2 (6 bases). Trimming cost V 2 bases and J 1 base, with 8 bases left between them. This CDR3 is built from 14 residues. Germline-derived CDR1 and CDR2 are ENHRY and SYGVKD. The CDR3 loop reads CAISERGIQETQYF. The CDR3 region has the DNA TGTGCCATCAGTGAGCGGGGGATCCAAGAGACCCAGTACTTC.

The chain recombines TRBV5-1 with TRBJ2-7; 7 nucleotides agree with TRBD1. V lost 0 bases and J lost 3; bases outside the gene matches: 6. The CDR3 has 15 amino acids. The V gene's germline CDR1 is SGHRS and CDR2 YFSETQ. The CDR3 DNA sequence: TGCGCCAGCAGCTTGGAACAGGGGAAATTCTACGAGCAGTACTTC. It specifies CASSLEQGKFYEQYF.

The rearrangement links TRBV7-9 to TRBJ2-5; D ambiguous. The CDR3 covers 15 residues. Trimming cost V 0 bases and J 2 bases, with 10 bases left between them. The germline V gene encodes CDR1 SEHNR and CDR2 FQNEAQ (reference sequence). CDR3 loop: CASSLAAPMQETQYF. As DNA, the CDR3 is TGTGCCAGCAGCTTAGCGGCCCCAATGCAAGAGACCCAGTACTTC.